These 23 T cell receptor beta chains were sequenced from one sample in a study of cytomegalovirus exposure and HLA in healthy donors. PCR employed 60 Vbeta and 13 Jbeta primers. The assay was immunoSEQ multiplex PCR, and TCRdb's table has in-frame clones only and misses some. Seen here are 200,000 to 300,000 clones, 80% to 90% observed once, and the top ten hold approximately 2%. Sequencing was done on a sample of PBMCs. The receptor set was obtained from a woman aged 40 to 55 in good health and CMV-seropositive.

The chain has TRBV28 and TRBJ2-4; no clear D. This CDR3 has 13 residues. Per the germline V gene, CDR1 is MDHEN and CDR2 is SYDVKM. Trimming took 2 bases from V and 14 from J, leaving 16 bases between them. In nucleotides, the CDR3 is TGTGCCAGCAGTTTAACCCGCACCGGGTGGGAGTACTTC. As protein: CASSLTRTGWEYF.

The CDR3 DNA reads as TGTGCCAGCAGGTGGACAGATTATCAGCCCCAGCATTTT. Translated, it gives CASRWTDYQPQHF. This rearrangement joins TRBV28 to TRBJ1-5; tentative D call: TRBD1 (6 bases). The CDR3 consists of 13 residues. Trimming removed 6 bases at V and 5 bases at J, with 11 bases between. Looked up from germline, CDR1 is MDHEN and CDR2 is SYDVKM.

V usage is TRBV5-1 and J usage is TRBJ1-2; TRBD1 is a possible D gene (6 bases). Germline CDR1 is SGHRS and CDR2 is YFSETQ. This CDR3 has 13 amino acids. The V end was cut by 4 bases, the J end by 8 bases, with 15 bases between. This chain's CDR3 is CASSPSGVEGYTF. The CDR3 coding sequence is TGCGCCAGCAGCCCGTCAGGGGTTGAGGGCTACACCTTC. The full variable domain, its missing parts supplied by reference TRBV5-1 and TRBJ1-2, is KAGVTQTPRYLIKTRGQQVTLSCSPISGHRSVSWYQQTPGQGLQFLFEYFSETQRNKGNFPGRFSGRQFSNSRSEMNVSTLELGDSALYLCASSPSGVEGYTFGSGTRLTVV.

V usage is TRBV13 and J usage is TRBJ1-1; no firm D call. The CDR3 runs 13 residues. Germline CDR1 is PRHDT and CDR2 is FYEKMQ (reference sequence). Trimming took 5 bases from V and 5 from J, leaving 12 bases between them. CDR3 loop: CASSPYPGTEAFF. The CDR3 nucleotides are TGTGCCAGCAGCCCCTATCCGGGGACTGAAGCTTTCTTT.

Only one count was recorded for this clone. V gene TRBV30 combines with J gene TRBJ1-1; 9 nucleotides agree with TRBD1. Germline-derived CDR1 and CDR2 are GTSNPN and SVGIG (reference sequence). J lost 11 bases, V lost 1 base, and 11 bases had no gene match. The CDR3 covers 14 residues. CDR3 sequence (DNA): TGTGCCTGGAGTGGTGACACAGGGGGCGAAAAGGCTTTCTTT. This translates into CAWSGDTGGEKAFF.

This chain uses TRBV11-3 with TRBJ2-7; D not resolved. V was clipped by 1 base and J by 3 bases, with 19 bases between them. Germline values: CDR1 SGHNT, CDR2 YENEEA. The length of the CDR3 is 17 residues. The CDR3 sequence: CASSLGGAPIRIYEQYF. In DNA, the CDR3 is TGTGCCAGCAGCTTAGGTGGAGCGCCAATTAGAATCTACGAGCAGTACTTC.

The CDR3 sequence: CASSEGSYDVAFF. The CDR3 DNA sequence: TGTGCCAGCAGCGAAGGGAGTTACGACGTAGCTTTCTTT. The chain recombines TRBV11-2 with TRBJ1-1; D unclear. CDR1 is SGHAT, CDR2 FQNNGV, per germline. The CDR3 runs to 13 residues. Trimming removed 5 bases at V and 10 bases at J, with 17 bases between.

The chain joins TRBV7-9 to TRBJ2-6; TRBD1 might be the D (5 bases). Trimming took off 6 bases at V and 0 bases at J, with 12 bases between the two ends. This CDR3 is 16 amino acids long. Germline V lookup: CDR1 SEHNR, CDR2 FQNEAQ (reference sequence). CDR3 sequence: CASRGDSNSGANVLTF. CDR3 nucleotides: TGTGCCAGCAGGGGCGACAGCAACTCTGGGGCCAACGTCCTGACTTTC.

Details on this clone: At one end, the junction sequence differs from germline, possibly due to a read error. Other DNA sequences in the same sample also yield this CDR3. The chain links TRBV13 to TRBJ2-1; D gene unclear. CDR1 and CDR2 from the germline V gene are PRHDT and FYEKMQ (reference sequence). This CDR3 comprises 15 residues. The CDR3 loop is CASSLVQATYNEQFF. In DNA form, the CDR3 reads TGTGCCAGCAGCTTAGTTCAGGCAACCTACAACGAGCAGTTCTTC.

The chain is built from TRBV7-9 and TRBJ2-5; 7 positions agree with TRBD2. The DNA end favors TRBJ2-7, so the J call may be wrong. Germline lookup yields CDR1 SEHNR and CDR2 FQNEAQ (reference sequence). This CDR3 is 14 amino acids long. CDR3 in DNA: TGTGCCAGCAGTCAAAGCGGGATTATTTACGAGCAGTACTTC. Protein: CASSQSGIIYEQYF.

As concerns this clone: The junction departs from the called germline gene at one end, perhaps through a read error. This chain links TRBV5-1 with TRBJ2-6; D perhaps matches TRBD1 (5 bases). The CDR3 covers 14 residues. The germline gives CDR1 SGHRS, CDR2 YFSETQ. In nucleotides, the CDR3 is TGCGCCAGCAGCTTGGCCTCTGGGGCCAACGGCCTGACTTTC. Protein sequence: CASSLASGANGLTF.

V and J are TRBV6-5 and TRBJ2-5; perhaps TRBD2 as D (7 bases). With the DNA end fitting TRBJ2-7 better, the J assignment may be wrong. The germline gives CDR1 MNHEY, CDR2 SVGAGI. The CDR3 runs 14 residues. The CDR3 region is CASGKGGGPYEQYF. For the CDR3, the DNA is TGTGCCAGCGGGAAGGGGGGAGGGCCGTACGAGCAGTACTTC.

This chain uses TRBV7-2 with TRBJ1-5; D not certain. The germline gives CDR1 SGHTA, CDR2 FQGNSA. V shed 3 bases and J shed 0 bases, with 3 bases lying between them. The CDR3 consists of 13 residues. The CDR3 DNA sequence: TGTGCCAGCAGCTTTAATAGCAATCAGCCCCAGCATTTT. This translates into CASSFNSNQPQHF.

The chain is built from TRBV29-1 and TRBJ2-5, with 13 bases fitting TRBD2. The J call may be faulty, since TRBJ2-7 better matches the DNA end. The CDR3 extends over 15 amino acids. Germline CDR1 reads SQVTM; CDR2 reads ANQGSEA. CDR3 loop: CSVAPGLAGIYEQYF. Here the CDR3 DNA reads TGCAGCGTTGCCCCGGGACTAGCGGGAATCTACGAGCAGTACTTC.

The chain links TRBV15 to TRBJ2-3, with TRBD1 matching 10 bases. CDR1 and CDR2 from the germline V gene are LNHNV and YYDKDF (reference sequence). The length of the CDR3 is 16 residues. The J segment lost 4 bases and the V segment lost 3 bases, leaving 7 bases of the junction unmatched. The CDR3 reads CATSRPGDRGADTQYF. CDR3 sequence (DNA): TGTGCCACCAGCAGGCCGGGGGACAGGGGAGCAGATACGCAGTATTTT. The variable domain in full, completed from reference TRBV15 and TRBJ2-3, reads DAMVIQNPRYQVTQFGKPVTLSCSQTLNHNVMYWYQQKSSQAPKLLFHYYDKDFNNEADTPDNFQSRRPNTSFCFLDIRSPGLGDTAMYLCATSRPGDRGADTQYFGPGTRLTVL.

J is TRBJ2-7 and V is TRBV27; weak D call: TRBD2 (6 bases). Germline V gives CDR1 MNHEY, CDR2 SMNVEV (reference sequence). Trimming shortened V by 3 bases and J by 3 bases, and 9 bases separated the two germline ends. The CDR3 is 13 residues long. CDR3: CASSLGLDYEQYF. The CDR3 coding sequence is TGTGCCAGCAGTTTGGGACTTGACTACGAGCAGTACTTC.

This chain joins TRBV9 and TRBJ2-1; 7 positions match TRBD1. Germline CDR1 and CDR2: SGDLS and YYNGEE. The V and J ends lost 2 bases and 4 bases, in that order; junction bases with no gene match: 3. This CDR3 has 14 residues. The CDR3 DNA sequence: TGTGCCAGCAGCGTCCTACAGGGGTACAATGAGCAGTTCTTC. The encoded protein is CASSVLQGYNEQFF.

The chain couples TRBV7-8 to TRBJ2-5; D is unresolved. The CDR3 extends over 12 amino acids. The germline V and J ends were trimmed by 2 bases and 5 bases, with 6 bases remaining between them. The germline V gene has CDR1 SGHVS and CDR2 FQNEAQ. The CDR3 DNA is TGTGCCAGCAGCTTAACGGAGGAGACCCAGTACTTC. It codes for CASSLTEETQYF.

There are a few counts of this clone. The chain is built from TRBV7-2 and TRBJ2-5; 16 bases are shared with TRBD2. Germline V gives CDR1 SGHTA, CDR2 FQGNSA. This CDR3 region has 19 residues. The ends lost 1 base at V and 5 bases at J; junction bases unmatched: 10. The CDR3 loop is CASSLGGLAGGSVRETQYF. In DNA, the CDR3 is TGTGCCAGCAGCTTAGGGGGACTAGCGGGAGGGTCGGTTCGGGAGACCCAGTACTTC.

This rearrangement joins TRBV28 to TRBJ1-2; TRBD1 aligns across 7 bases. Germline trimming cut 2 bases from V and 4 bases from J; bases unmatched to any gene: 10. The CDR3 extends over 16 amino acids. The germline V gene has CDR1 MDHEN and CDR2 SYDVKM. The CDR3 region has the DNA TGTGCCAGCAGTTTACCCCGACAGGGCGGAATCTATGGCTACACCTTC. The encoded protein is CASSLPRQGGIYGYTF.

The chain is built from TRBV28 and TRBJ1-2; D gene ambiguous. Trimming removed 8 bases at V and 8 bases at J, with 15 bases between. This CDR3 region has 12 residues. Germline CDR1 MDHEN, CDR2 SYDVKM. The CDR3 sequence: CASLRELGGYTF. The CDR3 nucleotides are TGTGCCAGCTTAAGGGAGCTAGGCGGCTACACCTTC.

The count of this clone is one. The chain uses TRBV19 and TRBJ1-6; tentatively, D is TRBD1 (5 bases). The V end lost 8 bases, the J end lost 6 bases, and 17 bases lay between the germline ends. The CDR3 covers 15 residues. Germline-derived CDR1 and CDR2 are LNHDA and SQIVND (reference sequence). CDR3 DNA: TGTGCCAGTGGGAGGGACGCAAGAACTAATTCACCCCTCCACTTT. Translated: CASGRDARTNSPLHF.

This chain connects TRBV7-2 to TRBJ2-7, with D perhaps matching TRBD1 (6 bases). Trimming took off 3 bases at V and 1 base at J, with 10 bases between the two ends. CDR1 is SGHTA, CDR2 FQGNSA, per germline. CDR3 size: 14 residues. The CDR3 nucleotides read TGTGCCAGCAGCTTCTGGGACACTTCCTACGAGCAGTACTTC. Its protein is CASSFWDTSYEQYF.